This T cell receptor beta chain was identified during a study of cytomegalovirus exposure and HLA in healthy donors. Primers included in the PCR were 60 Vbeta and 13 Jbeta primers. Some clones are missing from TCRdb's copy, which holds only in-frame ones; the method was immunoSEQ multiplex PCR. The sample has some 200,000 clones; around 79% are singletons. At the time of sampling, donors were nominally healthy, though unrecorded immune exposures were likely. Looked up from germline, CDR1 is LNHDA and CDR2 is SQIVND (reference sequence). V lost 1 base to trimming and J lost 4 bases; unmatched junction nucleotides: 2. The CDR3 consists of 14 residues. In the case of this clone: The antigen is unknown.

Study results and limitations: A missense variant in DCLRE1C was later tied to TCR beta V- and J-gene trimming. Some TCR beta chains (about 170 of them) were listed as cytomegalovirus-associated. Many donors carried some public TCRs, although rarity characterized most TCR sequences.

Sequencing used PBMCs. The chain recombines TRBV19 with TRBJ2-7, with 9 nucleotides matching TRBD1. The clonotype comes from a girl under 18 in good health and CMV-seropositive. The CDR3 loop reads CASSIADRGYEQYF. The CDR3 bases are TGTGCCAGTAGTATAGCGGACAGGGGATACGAGCAGTACTTC.